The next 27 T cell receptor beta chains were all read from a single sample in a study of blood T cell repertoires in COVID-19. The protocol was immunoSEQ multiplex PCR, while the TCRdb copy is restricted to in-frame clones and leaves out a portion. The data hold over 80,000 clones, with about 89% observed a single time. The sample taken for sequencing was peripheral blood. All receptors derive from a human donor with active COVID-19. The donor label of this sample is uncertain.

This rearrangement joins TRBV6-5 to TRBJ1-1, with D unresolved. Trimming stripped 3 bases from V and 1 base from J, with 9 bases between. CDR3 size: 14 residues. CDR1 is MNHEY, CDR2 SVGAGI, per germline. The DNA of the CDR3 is TGTGCCAGCAGTTATGGGTGGAGGAACACTGAAGCTTTCTTT. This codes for CASSYGWRNTEAFF.

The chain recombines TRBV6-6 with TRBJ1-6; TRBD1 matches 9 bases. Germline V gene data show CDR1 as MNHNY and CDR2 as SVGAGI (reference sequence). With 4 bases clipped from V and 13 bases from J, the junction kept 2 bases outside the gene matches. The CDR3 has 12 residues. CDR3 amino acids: CASSSTGGPLHF. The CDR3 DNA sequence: TGTGCCAGCAGTTCCACAGGGGGCCCCCTCCACTTT.

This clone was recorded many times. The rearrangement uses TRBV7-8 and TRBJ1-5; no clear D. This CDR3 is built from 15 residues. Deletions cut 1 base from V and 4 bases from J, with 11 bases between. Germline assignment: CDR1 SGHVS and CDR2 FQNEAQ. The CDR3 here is CASSLGELSNQPQHF. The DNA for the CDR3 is TGTGCCAGCAGCTTAGGGGAGTTGTCGAATCAGCCCCAGCATTTT.

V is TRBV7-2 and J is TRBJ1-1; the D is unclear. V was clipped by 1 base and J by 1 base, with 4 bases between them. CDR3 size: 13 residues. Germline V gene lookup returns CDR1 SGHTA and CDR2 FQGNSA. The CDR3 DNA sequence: TGTGCCAGCAGCTTAGAACAGAACACTGAAGCTTTCTTT. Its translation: CASSLEQNTEAFF. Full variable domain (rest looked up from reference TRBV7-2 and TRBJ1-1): GAGVSQSPSNKVTEKGKDVELRCDPISGHTALYWYRQSLGQGLEFLIYFQGNSAPDKSGLPSDRFSAERTGGSVSTLTIQRTQQEDSAVYLCASSLEQNTEAFFGQGTRLTVV.

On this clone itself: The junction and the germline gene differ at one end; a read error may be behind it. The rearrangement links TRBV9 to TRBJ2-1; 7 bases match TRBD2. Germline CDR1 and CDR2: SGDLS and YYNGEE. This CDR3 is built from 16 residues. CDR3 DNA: TGTGCCAGCAGCCCCTCGGTAGCGGGCTCCTCCAATGAGCAGTTCTTC. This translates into CASSPSVAGSSNEQFF. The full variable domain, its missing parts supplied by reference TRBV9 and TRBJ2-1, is DSGVTQTPKHLITATGQRVTLRCSPRSGDLSVYWYQQSLDQGLQFLIQYYNGEERAKGNILERFSAQQFPDLHSELNLSSLELGDSALYFCASSPSVAGSSNEQFFGPGTRLTVL.

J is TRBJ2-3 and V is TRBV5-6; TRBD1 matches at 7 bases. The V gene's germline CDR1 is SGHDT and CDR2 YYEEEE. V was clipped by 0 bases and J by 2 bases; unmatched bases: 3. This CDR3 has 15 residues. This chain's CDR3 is CASSLGQGSTDTQYF. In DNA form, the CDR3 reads TGTGCCAGCAGCTTGGGACAGGGATCCACAGATACGCAGTATTTT.

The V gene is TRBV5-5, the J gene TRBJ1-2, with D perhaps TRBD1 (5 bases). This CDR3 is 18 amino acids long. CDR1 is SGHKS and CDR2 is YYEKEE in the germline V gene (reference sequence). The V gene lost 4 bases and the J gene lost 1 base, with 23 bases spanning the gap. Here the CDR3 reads CASSPPLDAGSLNYGYTF. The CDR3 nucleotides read TGTGCCAGCAGCCCCCCATTAGATGCAGGGTCCCTTAACTATGGCTACACCTTC.

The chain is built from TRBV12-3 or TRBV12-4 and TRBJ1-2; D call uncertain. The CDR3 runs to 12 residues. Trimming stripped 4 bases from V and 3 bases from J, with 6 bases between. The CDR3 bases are TGTGCCAGCAGTTACATTGACTATGGCTACACCTTC. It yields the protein CASSYIDYGYTF.

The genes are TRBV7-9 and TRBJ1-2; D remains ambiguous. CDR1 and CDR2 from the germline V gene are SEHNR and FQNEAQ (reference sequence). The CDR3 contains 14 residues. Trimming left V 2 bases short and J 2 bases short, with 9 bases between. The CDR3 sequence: CASSLNPENYGYTF. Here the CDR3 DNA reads TGTGCCAGCAGCTTAAATCCAGAAAACTATGGCTACACCTTC.

The CDR3 nucleotides are TGTGCCAGCAGCAGGGAACAGGGCACCGGGGAGCTGTTTTTT. Residues: CASSREQGTGELFF. This chain connects TRBV2 to TRBJ2-2; TRBD1 is a possible D gene (6 bases). Trimming removed 6 bases from V and 4 bases from J, with 12 bases in between. Germline CDR1 and CDR2: SNHLY and FYNNEI. This CDR3 is built from 14 residues.

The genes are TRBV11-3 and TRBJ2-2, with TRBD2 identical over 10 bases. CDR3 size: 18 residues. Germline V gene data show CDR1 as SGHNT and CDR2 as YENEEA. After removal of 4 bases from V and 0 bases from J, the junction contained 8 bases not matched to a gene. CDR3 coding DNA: TGTGCCAGCAGCTCGTGGCGGCTAGCGGGGGCGAACACCGGGGAGCTGTTTTTT. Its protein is CASSSWRLAGANTGELFF.

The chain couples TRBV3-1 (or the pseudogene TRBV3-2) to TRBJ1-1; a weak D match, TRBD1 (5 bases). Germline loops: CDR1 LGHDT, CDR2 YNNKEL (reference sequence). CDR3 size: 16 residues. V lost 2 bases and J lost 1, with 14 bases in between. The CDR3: CASSQFGQRSNTEAFF. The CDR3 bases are TGTGCCAGCAGCCAATTCGGACAACGCTCGAACACTGAAGCTTTCTTT.

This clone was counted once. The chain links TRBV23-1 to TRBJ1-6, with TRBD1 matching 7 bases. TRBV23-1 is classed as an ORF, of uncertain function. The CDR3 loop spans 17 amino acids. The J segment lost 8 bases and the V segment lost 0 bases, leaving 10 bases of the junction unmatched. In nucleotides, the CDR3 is TGCGCCAGCAGTCAATCGGAGTCTAGGGGGCCTCATTCACCCCTCCACTTT. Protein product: CASSQSESRGPHSPLHF.

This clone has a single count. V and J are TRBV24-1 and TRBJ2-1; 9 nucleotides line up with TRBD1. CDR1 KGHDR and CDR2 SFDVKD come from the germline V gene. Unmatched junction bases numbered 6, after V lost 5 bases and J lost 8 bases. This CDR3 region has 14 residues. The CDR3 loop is CATSVTGGGDEQFF. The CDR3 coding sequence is TGTGCCACCAGTGTAACAGGGGGCGGCGATGAGCAGTTCTTC.

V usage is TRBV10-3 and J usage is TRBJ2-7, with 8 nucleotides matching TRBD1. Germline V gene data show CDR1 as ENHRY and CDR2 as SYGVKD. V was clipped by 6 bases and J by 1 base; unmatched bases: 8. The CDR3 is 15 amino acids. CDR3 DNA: TGTGCCATCAGCGTCCTAGGACAGGGATCCTACGAGCAGTACTTC. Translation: CAISVLGQGSYEQYF.

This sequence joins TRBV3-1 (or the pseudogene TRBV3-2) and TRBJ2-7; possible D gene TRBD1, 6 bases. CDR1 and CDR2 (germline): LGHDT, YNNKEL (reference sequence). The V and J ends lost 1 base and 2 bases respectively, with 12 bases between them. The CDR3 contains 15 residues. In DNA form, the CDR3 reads TGTGCCAGCAGCCAAGCGGCGGCAGGGGCCTACGAGCAGTACTTC. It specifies CASSQAAAGAYEQYF.

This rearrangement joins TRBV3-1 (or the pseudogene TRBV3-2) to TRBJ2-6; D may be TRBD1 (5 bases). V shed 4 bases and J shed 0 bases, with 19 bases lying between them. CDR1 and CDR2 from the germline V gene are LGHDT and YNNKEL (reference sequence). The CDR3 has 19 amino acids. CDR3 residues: CASSPYRAGLSSGANVLTF. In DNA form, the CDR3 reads TGTGCCAGCAGCCCGTATAGGGCAGGGCTAAGCTCTGGGGCCAACGTCCTGACTTTC.

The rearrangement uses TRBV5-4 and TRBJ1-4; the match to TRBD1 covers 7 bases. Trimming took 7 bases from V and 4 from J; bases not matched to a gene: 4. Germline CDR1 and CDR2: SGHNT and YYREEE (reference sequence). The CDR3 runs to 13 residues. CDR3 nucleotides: TGTGCCAGCTCGGGACAGAATAATGAAAAACTGTTTTTT. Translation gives CASSGQNNEKLFF.

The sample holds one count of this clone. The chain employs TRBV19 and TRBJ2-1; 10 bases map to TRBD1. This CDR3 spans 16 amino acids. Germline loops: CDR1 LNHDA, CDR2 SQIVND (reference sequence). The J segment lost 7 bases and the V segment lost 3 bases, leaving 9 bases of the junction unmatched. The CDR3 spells CASSMRPDRGLNEQFF. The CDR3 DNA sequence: TGTGCCAGTAGTATGAGGCCCGACAGGGGGCTGAATGAGCAGTTCTTC.

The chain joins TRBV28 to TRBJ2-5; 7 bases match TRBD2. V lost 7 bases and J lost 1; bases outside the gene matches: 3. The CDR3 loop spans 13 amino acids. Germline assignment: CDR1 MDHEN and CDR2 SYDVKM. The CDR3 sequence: CASKRGSQETQYF. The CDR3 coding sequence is TGTGCCAGCAAGCGGGGAAGCCAAGAGACCCAGTACTTC.

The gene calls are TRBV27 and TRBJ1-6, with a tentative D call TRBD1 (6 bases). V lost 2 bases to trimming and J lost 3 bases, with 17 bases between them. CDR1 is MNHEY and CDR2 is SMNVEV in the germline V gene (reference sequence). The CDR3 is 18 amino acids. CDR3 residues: CASSLGRAGDFYNSPLHF. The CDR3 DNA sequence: TGTGCCAGCAGTTTAGGTCGCGCAGGGGATTTCTATAATTCACCCCTCCACTTT.

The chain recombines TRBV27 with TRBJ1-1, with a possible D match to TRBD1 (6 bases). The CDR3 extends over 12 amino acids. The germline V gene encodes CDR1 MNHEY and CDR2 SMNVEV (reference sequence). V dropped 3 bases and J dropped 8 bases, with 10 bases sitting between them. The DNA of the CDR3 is TGTGCCAGCAGTTTCCTGAGGGGGGAAGCTTTCTTT. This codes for CASSFLRGEAFF.

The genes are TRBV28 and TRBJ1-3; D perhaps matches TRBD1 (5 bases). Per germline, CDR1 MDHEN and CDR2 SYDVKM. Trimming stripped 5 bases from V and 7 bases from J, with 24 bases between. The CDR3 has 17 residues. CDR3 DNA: TGTGCCAGCAGTCCCCCCCCACGACAGTATCCCCGGAACACCATATATTTT. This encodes CASSPPPRQYPRNTIYF.

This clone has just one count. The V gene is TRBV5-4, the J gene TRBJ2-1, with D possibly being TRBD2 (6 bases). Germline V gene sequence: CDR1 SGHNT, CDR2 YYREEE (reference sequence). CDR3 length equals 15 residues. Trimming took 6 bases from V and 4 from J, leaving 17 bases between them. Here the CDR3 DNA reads TGTGCCAGCACCCGACCCGGGACTCCATACAATGAGCAGTTCTTC. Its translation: CASTRPGTPYNEQFF. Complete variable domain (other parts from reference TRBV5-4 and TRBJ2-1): ETGVTQSPTHLIKTRGQQVTLRCSSQSGHNTVSWYQQALGQGPQFIFQYYREEENGRGNFPPRFSGLQFPNYSSELNVNALELDDSALYLCASTRPGTPYNEQFFGPGTRLTVL.

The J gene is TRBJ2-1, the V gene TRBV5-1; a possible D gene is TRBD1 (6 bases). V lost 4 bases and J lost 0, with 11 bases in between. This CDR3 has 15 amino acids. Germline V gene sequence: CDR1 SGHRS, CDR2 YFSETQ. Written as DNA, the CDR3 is TGCGCCAGCAGCCCGGGGACACTCTCCTACAATGAGCAGTTCTTC. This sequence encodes CASSPGTLSYNEQFF.

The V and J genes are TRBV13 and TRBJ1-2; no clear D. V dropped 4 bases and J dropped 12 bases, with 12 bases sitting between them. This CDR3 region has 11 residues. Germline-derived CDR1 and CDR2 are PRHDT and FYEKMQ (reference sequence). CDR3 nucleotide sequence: TGTGCCAGCAGCTCCTCAAGCGGAAACACCTTC. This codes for CASSSSSGNTF.

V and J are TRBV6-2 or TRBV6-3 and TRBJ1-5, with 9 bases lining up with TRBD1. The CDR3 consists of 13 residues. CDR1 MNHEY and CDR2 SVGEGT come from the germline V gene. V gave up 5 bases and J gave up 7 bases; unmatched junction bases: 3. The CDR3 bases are TGTGCCAGCAGTGGGACAGGGTCCCAGCCCCAGCATTTT. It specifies CASSGTGSQPQHF.